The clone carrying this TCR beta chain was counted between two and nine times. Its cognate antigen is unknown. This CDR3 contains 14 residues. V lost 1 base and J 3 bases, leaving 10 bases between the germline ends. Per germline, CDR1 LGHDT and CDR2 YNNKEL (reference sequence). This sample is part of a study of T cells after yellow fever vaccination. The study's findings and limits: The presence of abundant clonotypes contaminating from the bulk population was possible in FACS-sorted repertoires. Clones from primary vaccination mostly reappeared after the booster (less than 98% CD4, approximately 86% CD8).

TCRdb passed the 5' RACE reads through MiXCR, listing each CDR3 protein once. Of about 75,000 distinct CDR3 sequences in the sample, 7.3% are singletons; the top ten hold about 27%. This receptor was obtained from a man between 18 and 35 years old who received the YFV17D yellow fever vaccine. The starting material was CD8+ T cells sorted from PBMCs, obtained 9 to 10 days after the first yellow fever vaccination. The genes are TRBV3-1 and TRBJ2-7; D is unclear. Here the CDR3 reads CASSQVLTNYEQYF. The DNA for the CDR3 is TGTGCCAGCAGCCAAGTACTTACCAACTACGAGCAGTACTTC.